This record looks at one T cell receptor beta chain sequence and its context. Its antigen has not been determined. Base qualities are not recorded, but no much larger clone differs from it by a single base. The library came from the immunoSEQ multiplex PCR assay. The published analysis was carried out like this. A statistical classification framework was developed to diagnose cytomegalovirus status using the catalog of TCR beta chain sequences. The source is immuneACCESS, and TCRdb retained only in-frame sequences with V and J called. Part of the clones is not carried over; for the studies checked, unresolved V genes explain less than half of this, and the remainder is unexplained. The D gene and trimming were derived from the DNA, and the V and J assignments and clone size from that table. The sample contains fewer than 200,000 clones, about 90% of them found a single time. Approximately 10% of the sample comes from the top ten.

The sample belongs to a study of cytomegalovirus exposure and HLA in healthy donors (dated by TCRdb to the late 2010s). The study in broad terms: The roughly 670 repertoires of the first cohort and the 120 or so validation repertoires were produced on the same platform, according to a later analysis. The aim of the study was to test whether cataloging public T cell receptors could identify signatures of past pathogen exposure. A separate validation cohort of roughly 130 different subjects was used in addition to the roughly 670-subject first cohort. To predict cytomegalovirus infection status, the study brought together high-throughput TCR immunosequencing, statistical association of individual TCRs with disease status, and machine learning.

Beyond this particular receptor, the publication reports: Across donors, most TCR sequences were observed very rarely, whereas some public TCRs were present in many individuals. It was suggested by the authors that the approach could potentially be generalized to other disease states and immunological phenotypes. In the study, approximately 150 TCR beta chains were listed as associated with cytomegalovirus. Of the cluster scores, approximately 95% were above 0 in a later analysis, which found that TCRs clustered in the first cohort also tended to co-occur in the approximately 130 validation repertoires. In vitro tests confirmed that a few of the cytomegalovirus-associated TCR beta chains recognize cytomegalovirus antigens. The validation cohort had no HLA typing available for a later analysis, so co-occurrence within that cohort was assessed over all 130 or so repertoires. In both the original and validation cohorts, the classifier was reported to diagnose cytomegalovirus status with high specificity and sensitivity.

The germline V gene provides CDR1 MGHRA and CDR2 YSYEKL. A distance of 12 bases separates the germline ends of V and J, which lose 4 bases and 0 bases respectively. The CDR3, from cysteine to phenylalanine, totals 15 residues. Only the CDR3 portion is preserved as DNA: 45 bases, with reading frame beginning at the first base. Separate from the roughly 630-subject first cohort, the validation cohort of over 90 subjects was the group to which the donors belonged. The sample was PBMCs. This receptor was identified in a young woman in good health and CMV-seropositive. The chain was built from TRBV4-1 and TRBJ1-2; no confident D gene assignment can be made. The DNA sequence is as follows: TGCGCCAGCAGCCTCCCACCCCCAGCTAACTATGGCTACACCTTC. It translates to CASSLPPPANYGYTF.